These 11 T cell receptor beta chains were all obtained from the same sample, sequenced in a study of blood T cell repertoires in COVID-19. Sequencing used immunoSEQ multiplex PCR; TCRdb keeps in-frame clones, though not all of them. This sample has about 230,000 clones, with approximately 80% found just once. Source material: peripheral blood. The receptors derive from a man aged 40-49 years with acute or convalescent COVID-19.

This chain uses TRBV10-3 with TRBJ2-5; TRBD1 matches 8 bases. The germline CDR1 and CDR2 sequences are ENHRY and SYGVKD. J was trimmed by 3 bases and V by 10 bases; bases with no gene match: 10. The CDR3 sequence is 14 residues long. The CDR3 DNA reads as TGTGCCACTACTTGGGGACAGGAGGAAGAGACCCAGTACTTC. As protein: CATTWGQEEETQYF.

The chain recombines TRBV5-6 with TRBJ1-4, with D maybe TRBD1 (6 bases). The CDR3 extends over 15 amino acids. The V gene's germline CDR1 is SGHDT and CDR2 YYEEEE. Trimming shortened V by 2 bases and J by 3 bases, and 11 bases separated the two germline ends. CDR3 loop: CASSFVRGANEKLFF. CDR3 bases: TGTGCCAGCAGCTTCGTCAGGGGAGCTAATGAAAAACTGTTTTTT.

There are a few counts of this clone. The chain recombines TRBV2 with TRBJ2-5; 9 bases agree with TRBD1. Germline loops: CDR1 SNHLY, CDR2 FYNNEI. The ends lost 6 bases at V and 5 bases at J; junction bases unmatched: 10. This CDR3 region has 15 residues. The CDR3 bases are TGTGCCAGCAGGGTTGGACAGGGGTCTCCCGAGACCCAGTACTTC. This codes for CASRVGQGSPETQYF.

This chain connects TRBV19 to TRBJ2-7; the match to TRBD1 covers 7 bases. V dropped 4 bases and J dropped 6; count of bases not matched to a gene: 9. The CDR3 length is 14 residues. Germline loops: CDR1 LNHDA, CDR2 SQIVND (reference sequence). The CDR3 region has the DNA TGTGCCAGTAGTAGGACACAGGGGACCGCCGAGCAGTACTTC. Its translation is CASSRTQGTAEQYF.

The chain employs TRBV5-4 and TRBJ2-4, with 10 bases fitting TRBD2. Germline V gene data show CDR1 as SGHNT and CDR2 as YYREEE (reference sequence). With 4 bases clipped from V and 2 bases from J, the junction kept 6 bases outside the gene matches. CDR3 length: 16 residues. The CDR3 DNA sequence: TGTGCCAGCAGCCCCGCTAGCGGGAGATCCAAAAACATTCAGTACTTC. Protein sequence: CASSPASGRSKNIQYF.

The chain recombines TRBV6-5 with TRBJ1-3; no clear D gene. The CDR3 spans 16 residues. Trimming took off 2 bases at V and 4 bases at J, with 15 bases between the two ends. Germline-derived CDR1 and CDR2 are MNHEY and SVGAGI. In DNA form, the CDR3 reads TGTGCCAGCAGTTACCAGCCCTCGGGAGGGGGAAACACCATATATTTT. Translation: CASSYQPSGGGNTIYF.

The chain is built from TRBV18 and TRBJ2-1; TRBD1 agrees at 10 bases. In germline, CDR1 is KGHSH, CDR2 LQKENI. Germline trimming cut 4 bases from V and 2 bases from J; bases unmatched to any gene: 5. The CDR3 is 16 residues long. CDR3 in amino acids: CASSLAGTGAYNEQFF. The CDR3, as DNA: TGTGCCAGCTCACTGGCCGGGACAGGGGCCTACAATGAGCAGTTCTTC.

This sequence joins TRBV12-5 and TRBJ1-1; 8 bases line up with TRBD1. Germline loops: CDR1 LGHNT, CDR2 FRNRAP. The length of the CDR3 is 16 residues. J was trimmed by 5 bases and V by 1 base; bases with no gene match: 9. The CDR3 sequence is CASGLGQGNILTEAFF. The CDR3 DNA is TGTGCTAGTGGTTTGGGACAGGGGAACATTTTGACTGAAGCTTTCTTT.

V is TRBV6-5 and J is TRBJ2-1, with D uncertain. CDR3 length: 13 amino acids. V was trimmed by 7 bases and J by 0 bases, leaving 7 bases between them. Per germline, CDR1 MNHEY and CDR2 SVGAGI. CDR3 protein: CASKWSSYNEQFF. Written as DNA, the CDR3 is TGTGCCAGCAAATGGAGCTCCTACAATGAGCAGTTCTTC.

The genes are TRBV11-2 and TRBJ1-1; D is undetermined. Germline CDR1 reads SGHAT; CDR2 reads FQNNGV. V shed 1 base and J shed 5 bases, with 14 bases lying between them. CDR3 length equals 15 residues. The CDR3 bases are TGTGCCAGCAGCTTAGGGGTAGGAGGAGGTACTGAAGCTTTCTTT. It is translated as CASSLGVGGGTEAFF.

The rearrangement uses TRBV19 and TRBJ1-5, with TRBD1 identical over 8 bases. Looked up from germline, CDR1 is LNHDA and CDR2 is SQIVND (reference sequence). V was pared by 6 bases and J by 4 bases, with 8 bases of the junction left unmatched. The CDR3 has 15 residues. The DNA of the CDR3 is TGTGCCAGTAGCCTGGACAGGGTGGGTAATCAGCCCCAGCATTTT. Its protein is CASSLDRVGNQPQHF.